The 26 T cell receptor beta chains listed next were all sequenced from one sample in a study of patients and donors after allogeneic stem cell transplantation. One entry per CDR3 protein results from TCRdb running MiXCR on the RT-PCR reads. The repertoire consists of approximately 430,000 distinct CDR3 sequences, with under 20% occurring once and the leading ten covering around 7.9%. Source material: blood, either unsorted or a sorted T cell fraction (not recorded which). These receptors all come from a human donor who was either an allogeneic HSCT recipient or a stem cell or donor lymphocyte infusion donor (not recorded which). It is not recorded whose cells these are; they may come from a transplant donor.

This chain joins TRBV11-2 and TRBJ1-2; 9 nucleotides match TRBD1. Trimming removed 5 bases from V and 2 bases from J; junction bases left unmatched: 9. CDR3 length: 16 amino acids. Germline loops: CDR1 SGHAT, CDR2 FQNNGV. The CDR3 here is CASSLNRDRDNYGYTF. For the CDR3, the DNA is TGTGCCAGCAGCCTAAACCGGGACAGGGACAACTATGGCTACACCTTC.

The DNA of the CDR3 is TGTGCCAGCTCACCAACGATCGTGGGGCATTTTCAGCCCCAGCATTTT. Translated: CASSPTIVGHFQPQHF. The J gene is TRBJ1-5, the V gene TRBV18; TRBD1 is a possible D gene (5 bases). This CDR3 region has 16 residues. The V end lost 2 bases, the J end lost 6 bases, and 17 bases lay between the germline ends. Germline V gene lookup returns CDR1 KGHSH and CDR2 LQKENI. Looking up the rest from reference TRBV18 and TRBJ1-5 gives the full variable domain: NAGVMQNPRHLVRRRGQEARLRCSPMKGHSHVYWYRQLPEEGLKFMVYLQKENIIDESGMPKERFSAEFPKEGPSILRIQQVVRGDSAAYFCASSPTIVGHFQPQHFGDGTRLSIL.

V and J are TRBV7-6 and TRBJ1-1; D gene unclear. Per the germline V gene, CDR1 is SGHVS and CDR2 is FNYEAQ. This CDR3 has 14 amino acids. V lost 1 base to trimming and J lost 3 bases, with 9 bases between them. CDR3 loop: CASSLDYGYTEAFF. Here the CDR3 DNA reads TGTGCCAGCAGCTTAGATTATGGGTACACTGAAGCTTTCTTT.

The sample holds a few counts of this clonotype. The CDR3 here is CSARDLRGRETQYF. DNA of the CDR3: TGCAGTGCTAGAGATCTTAGGGGGCGGGAGACCCAGTACTTC. The chain combines TRBV20-1 with TRBJ2-5; 7 positions agree with TRBD1. The CDR3 consists of 14 residues. The germline CDR1 and CDR2 sequences are DFQATT and SNEGSKA (reference sequence). The V and J ends lost 0 bases and 5 bases, in that order; junction bases with no gene match: 6.

The chain has TRBV12-3 or TRBV12-4 and TRBJ2-3, with 7 bases that match TRBD1. The CDR3 has 14 amino acids. V lost 5 bases, J lost 6 bases, and 8 bases stayed unmatched. This CDR3 reads CASSEGQNGDTQYF. CDR3 bases: TGTGCCAGCAGTGAGGGACAGAATGGGGATACGCAGTATTTT.

The V and J genes are TRBV4-2 and TRBJ2-1, with a tentative D call TRBD2 (5 bases). With 0 bases removed from V and 8 bases from J, the gap between germline ends came to 11 bases. CDR3 size: 14 residues. CDR1 is LGHNA, CDR2 YNFKEQ, per germline. As DNA, the CDR3 is TGTGCCAGCAGCCAAGATCGGACTTCCGATGAGCAGTTCTTC. This translates into CASSQDRTSDEQFF.

This clonotype was counted a few times. The V call is TRBV5-1, the J call TRBJ1-2; possible D gene TRBD1, 6 bases. The V gene's germline CDR1 is SGHRS and CDR2 YFSETQ. Deletions cut 4 bases from V and 1 base from J, with 11 bases between. The CDR3 contains 14 residues. CDR3 residues: CASSPGQVNYGYTF. DNA of the CDR3: TGCGCCAGCAGCCCGGGACAAGTTAACTATGGCTACACCTTC.

This clonotype was counted a few times. This chain connects TRBV20-1 to TRBJ2-3, with TRBD2 matching 9 bases. The CDR3 is made up of 18 amino acids. J lost 1 base, V lost 5 bases, and 16 bases had no gene match. Germline assignment: CDR1 DFQATT and CDR2 SNEGSKA (reference sequence). The CDR3 region has the DNA TGCAGTGCTCACGGCACTAATAGCGGGAGCCGTGGCACAGATACGCAGTATTTT. Translation: CSAHGTNSGSRGTDTQYF.

The V gene is TRBV6-1, the J gene TRBJ2-2, with D unresolved. The germline CDR1 and CDR2 sequences are MNHNS and SASEGT. This CDR3 has 16 amino acids. Trimming removed 6 bases from V and 5 bases from J, with 19 bases in between. This CDR3 is CASRGSSLGETGELFF. CDR3 DNA sequence: TGTGCCAGCAGGGGATCCAGTCTAGGAGAAACCGGGGAGCTGTTTTTT.

This chain joins TRBV5-1 and TRBJ2-5; 7 bases are shared with TRBD2. Germline V lookup: CDR1 SGHRS, CDR2 YFSETQ. The length of the CDR3 is 12 residues. After removal of 5 bases from V and 4 bases from J, the junction contained 2 bases not matched to a gene. DNA for the CDR3: TGCGCCAGCAGGCGGGGGATAGAGACCCAGTACTTC. Its translation: CASRRGIETQYF.

This clonotype was seen at least ten times. The CDR3 DNA reads as TGCGCCAGCAGTCAGAACAGGGGGCGAGAGACCCAGTACTTC. Protein sequence: CASSQNRGRETQYF. The chain couples TRBV5-1 to TRBJ2-5; 9 bases match TRBD1. The CDR3 is 14 amino acids. Germline V CDR1 and CDR2: SGHRS, YFSETQ. The V and J ends lost 5 bases and 4 bases, in that order; junction bases with no gene match: 6.

This clonotype was detected ten times or more. The rearrangement links TRBV12-3 or TRBV12-4 to TRBJ2-1, with a weak D call TRBD2 (6 bases). The CDR3 has 15 amino acids. Trimming took 7 bases from V and 4 from J, leaving 17 bases between them. CDR3 sequence (DNA): TGTGCCAGCACCCCGGTTAGCGGAGAGTACAATGAGCAGTTCTTC. Protein product: CASTPVSGEYNEQFF.

This chain links TRBV25-1 with TRBJ2-7, with a tentative D call TRBD2 (5 bases). The CDR3 has 12 amino acids. Trimming took off 7 bases at V and 3 bases at J, with 10 bases between the two ends. CDR1 and CDR2 from the germline V gene are MGHDK and SYGVNS. Written as DNA, the CDR3 is TGTGCCAGCACCCGGGGTAGCTACGAGCAGTACTTC. Amino acids: CASTRGSYEQYF.

Only a few counts were recorded for this clonotype. The chain is built from TRBV6-1 and TRBJ1-5, with D possibly being TRBD1 (5 bases). CDR1 and CDR2 (germline): MNHNS, SASEGT. V was cut by 4 bases and J by 3 bases, with 13 bases left in between. CDR3 length: 15 residues. The CDR3 here is CASSAPGRTNQPQHF. CDR3 DNA sequence: TGTGCCAGCAGTGCCCCGGGACGAACCAATCAGCCCCAGCATTTT.

The V gene is TRBV20-1, the J gene TRBJ1-1; D is ambiguous. The CDR3 loop spans 14 amino acids. V lost 3 bases, J lost 0 bases, and 11 bases lay in between. Germline assignment: CDR1 DFQATT and CDR2 SNEGSKA (reference sequence). The CDR3 spells CSASLAGLNTEAFF. Here the CDR3 DNA reads TGCAGTGCTAGTCTGGCAGGACTGAACACTGAAGCTTTCTTT.

The chain links TRBV3-1 to TRBJ2-3, with no clear D. The CDR3 totals 12 residues. Germline CDR1 LGHDT, CDR2 YNNKEL (reference sequence). V lost 5 bases and J lost 4, with 7 bases in between. CDR3 protein: CASSAPSDTQYF. CDR3 coding DNA: TGTGCCAGCAGCGCCCCATCAGATACGCAGTATTTT.

This clonotype was detected only a few times. This chain uses TRBV27 with TRBJ2-2; D is perhaps TRBD2 (5 bases). V lost 8 bases to trimming and J lost 7 bases, with 8 bases between them. The germline V gene encodes CDR1 MNHEY and CDR2 SMNVEV (reference sequence). The CDR3 runs to 11 residues. The CDR3 sequence: CASPRGGELFF. DNA for the CDR3: TGTGCCAGCCCCCGGGGCGGGGAGCTGTTTTTT.

This clonotype was picked up a small number of times. This chain links TRBV6-5 with TRBJ2-5; possibly TRBD1 for D (6 bases). The CDR3 spans 16 residues. CDR1 and CDR2 from the germline V gene are MNHEY and SVGAGI. V was shortened by 2 bases and J by 4 bases, with 17 bases between the two germline ends. In DNA form, the CDR3 reads TGTGCCAGCAGTTACACGCCGGGACAATGGGGAGAGACCCAGTACTTC. It yields the protein CASSYTPGQWGETQYF.

This clonotype was seen ten or more times. The genes are TRBV2 and TRBJ2-7; 8 nucleotides match TRBD1. Germline values: CDR1 SNHLY, CDR2 FYNNEI. Trimming took 4 bases from V and 4 from J; bases not matched to a gene: 6. This CDR3 contains 14 residues. CDR3 nucleotide sequence: TGTGCCAGCAGTGGGACAGGGTCGGGGTACGAGCAGTACTTC. This encodes CASSGTGSGYEQYF.

This clonotype has only a few counts. This sequence joins TRBV20-1 and TRBJ2-2, with D possibly being TRBD2 (6 bases). Germline V CDR1 and CDR2: DFQATT, SNEGSKA (reference sequence). The CDR3 has 13 amino acids. Trimming removed 6 bases from V and 1 base from J, with 9 bases in between. The CDR3: CSALSGNTGELFF. The CDR3 DNA follows: TGCAGTGCCCTTAGCGGGAACACCGGGGAGCTGTTTTTT.

The chain recombines TRBV9 with TRBJ2-1, with 9 positions matching TRBD2. Germline V CDR1 and CDR2: SGDLS, YYNGEE. CDR3 length: 18 residues. J lost 4 bases, V lost 4 bases, and 15 bases had no gene match. The CDR3 spells CASSPPSLTSGGYNEQFF. The CDR3 DNA reads as TGTGCCAGCAGCCCCCCGTCCCTGACTAGCGGAGGATACAATGAGCAGTTCTTC.

This clonotype was recorded a few times. The genes are TRBV5-1 and TRBJ2-3; no reliable D call. Per germline, CDR1 SGHRS and CDR2 YFSETQ. The germline V and J ends were trimmed by 0 bases and 5 bases, with 10 bases remaining between them. This CDR3 spans 14 amino acids. The CDR3 spells CASSLETSKDTQYF. The CDR3 DNA sequence: TGCGCCAGCAGCTTGGAGACTTCGAAAGATACGCAGTATTTT. Looking up the rest from reference TRBV5-1 and TRBJ2-3 gives the full variable domain: KAGVTQTPRYLIKTRGQQVTLSCSPISGHRSVSWYQQTPGQGLQFLFEYFSETQRNKGNFPGRFSGRQFSNSRSEMNVSTLELGDSALYLCASSLETSKDTQYFGPGTRLTVL.

In this sample, this clonotype turned up a few times. This chain joins TRBV4-3 and TRBJ2-2, with 11 bases lining up with TRBD1. Germline CDR1 and CDR2: LGHNA and YSLEER. V trimming: 0 bases; J trimming: 8 bases; junction bases outside the gene matches: 17. This CDR3 has 20 amino acids. The CDR3 DNA follows: TGCGCCAGCAGCCAAGATCCCTCATCCGGGACAGGGGGGTACTTTGGGGAGCTGTTTTTT. This codes for CASSQDPSSGTGGYFGELFF.

This clonotype has a count of ten or more. The chain recombines TRBV3-1 with TRBJ2-5; 9 bases align to TRBD2. Germline V gene sequence: CDR1 LGHDT, CDR2 YNNKEL (reference sequence). The CDR3 is made up of 14 amino acids. J lost 1 base, V lost 3 bases, and 0 bases had no gene match. The CDR3 region is CASSHSGGQETQYF. The CDR3 nucleotides are TGTGCCAGCAGCCATAGCGGGGGCCAAGAGACCCAGTACTTC.

The chain joins TRBV11-2 to TRBJ2-2; 8 nucleotides agree with TRBD2. The length of the CDR3 is 16 residues. Germline V gene data show CDR1 as SGHAT and CDR2 as FQNNGV. The trim removed 5 bases at V and 1 base at J, leaving 6 bases unmatched. The CDR3 loop reads CASSGLAARNTGELFF. CDR3 in DNA: TGTGCCAGCAGCGGACTAGCAGCGAGGAACACCGGGGAGCTGTTTTTT.

The CDR3 DNA sequence: TGCGCCAGCAGCCAATCACTAGCGGGGGCCTACGAGCAGTACTTC. It is translated as CASSQSLAGAYEQYF. The V gene is TRBV4-1, the J gene TRBJ2-7; 11 nucleotides line up with TRBD2. Germline CDR1 MGHRA, CDR2 YSYEKL. The CDR3 length is 15 residues. The junction had 2 bases not matched to a gene; V was cut back by 2 bases and J by 2 bases.